The 30 T cell receptor beta chains reported below all come from one sample, sequenced in a study of T-cell reconstitution after alpha-beta-depleted transplantation in children. TCRbeta library construction was performed incorporating unique molecular identifiers. TCRdb reanalysed the PCR reads using MiXCR and keeps one entry per CDR3 protein. The table records about 290,000 distinct CDR3 sequences, around 10% of them present only once. The sample here was PBMCs, taken before TCRalphabeta/CD19-depleted stem cell transplant. Receptors were obtained from a boy in the first two years of life with acute myeloid leukemia, due to receive a stem cell transplant.

V gene TRBV19 combines with J gene TRBJ2-7, with a weak D call TRBD1 (5 bases). This CDR3 region has 13 residues. CDR1 LNHDA and CDR2 SQIVND come from the germline V gene (reference sequence). Trimming removed 9 bases at V and 1 base at J, with 13 bases between. This CDR3 reads CASSSGWSYEQYF. DNA for the CDR3: TGTGCCAGCTCCTCAGGGTGGTCCTACGAGCAGTACTTC. The entire variable domain, with the rest obtained from reference TRBV19 and TRBJ2-7, is as follows: DGGITQSPKYLFRKEGQNVTLSCEQNLNHDAMYWYRQDPGQGLRLIYYSQIVNDFQKGDIAEGYSVSREKKESFPLTVTSAQKNPTAFYLCASSSGWSYEQYFGPGTRLTVT.

There are many counts of this clonotype. V usage is TRBV7-2 and J usage is TRBJ2-5; D not resolved. The CDR3 is 14 amino acids. V lost 5 bases, J lost 5 bases, and 15 bases lay in between. From germline, CDR1 is SGHTA and CDR2 FQGNSA. CDR3 protein: CASSRSAAMETQYF. In DNA form, the CDR3 reads TGTGCCAGCAGCCGATCGGCAGCTATGGAGACCCAGTACTTC.

This clonotype was recorded many times. This chain uses TRBV5-1 with TRBJ2-7; 7 positions match TRBD1. The germline CDR1 and CDR2 sequences are SGHRS and YFSETQ. CDR3 size: 15 residues. J gave up 2 bases and V 3 bases, and 8 bases lay outside the gene matches. The CDR3, as DNA: TGCGCCAGCAGCTCGCCGGGACAGTTCACCTACGAGCAGTACTTC. Translating it yields CASSSPGQFTYEQYF. The entire variable domain, with the rest obtained from reference TRBV5-1 and TRBJ2-7, is as follows: KAGVTQTPRYLIKTRGQQVTLSCSPISGHRSVSWYQQTPGQGLQFLFEYFSETQRNKGNFPGRFSGRQFSNSRSEMNVSTLELGDSALYLCASSSPGQFTYEQYFGPGTRLTVT.

This clonotype was counted between two and nine times. The chain is built from TRBV12-3 or TRBV12-4 and TRBJ2-4; TRBD1 aligns across 10 bases. The CDR3 runs to 15 residues. V dropped 10 bases and J dropped 5; count of bases not matched to a gene: 11. The CDR3 sequence is CATARQGAGENIQYF. The CDR3 DNA reads TGTGCCACCGCCCGACAGGGGGCGGGCGAAAACATTCAGTACTTC.

This clonotype has ten or more counts. This sequence joins TRBV28 and TRBJ2-2; no reliable D call. This CDR3 is 16 amino acids long. V lost 1 base and J lost 3, with 12 bases in between. In germline, CDR1 is MDHEN, CDR2 SYDVKM. The CDR3 DNA reads as TGTGCCAGCAGTTTATTCCCCCGATACTACACCGGGGAGCTGTTTTTT. Protein: CASSLFPRYYTGELFF.

There are many counts of this clonotype. This chain uses TRBV12-3 or TRBV12-4 with TRBJ2-3; the match to TRBD1 covers 12 bases. V dropped 8 bases and J dropped 1; count of bases not matched to a gene: 7. The length of the CDR3 is 16 residues. The CDR3 is CASGTGTGGRTDTQYF. In DNA form, the CDR3 reads TGTGCCAGCGGTACCGGGACAGGGGGCCGCACAGATACGCAGTATTTT.

This clonotype appeared many times. The J gene is TRBJ2-3, the V gene TRBV7-9, with D possibly TRBD1 on 6 matching bases. The CDR3 sequence is 15 residues long. V was clipped by 4 bases and J by 0 bases, with 11 bases between them. Germline values: CDR1 SEHNR, CDR2 FQNEAQ (reference sequence). The CDR3 DNA reads as TGTGCCAGCAGCTGGGACACTCTTAGCACAGATACGCAGTATTTT. It translates to CASSWDTLSTDTQYF.

The chain joins TRBV5-6 to TRBJ2-5; 8 nucleotides line up with TRBD1. Germline values: CDR1 SGHDT, CDR2 YYEEEE. This CDR3 spans 16 amino acids. V gave up 4 bases and J gave up 3 bases; unmatched junction bases: 11. The CDR3 loop reads CASSAPDYRGKETQYF. The CDR3 coding sequence is TGTGCCAGCAGCGCGCCCGACTACAGGGGGAAAGAGACCCAGTACTTC.

This clonotype was counted only a few times. This rearrangement joins TRBV4-2 to TRBJ2-5; 7 nucleotides match TRBD2. J was trimmed by 1 base and V by 1 base; bases with no gene match: 6. Germline V gene lookup returns CDR1 LGHNA and CDR2 YNFKEQ. There are 16 residues in the CDR3. CDR3 DNA sequence: TGTGCCAGCAGCCAAGGACGACTAGCCCCCCAAGAGACCCAGTACTTC. It encodes CASSQGRLAPQETQYF.

This clonotype was detected a few times. The chain uses TRBV29-1 and TRBJ2-1, with 7 bases identical to TRBD1. The length of the CDR3 is 14 residues. Germline trimming cut 4 bases from V and 8 bases from J; bases unmatched to any gene: 11. Looked up from germline, CDR1 is SQVTM and CDR2 is ANQGSEA. The CDR3, as DNA: TGCAGCGTTGTCACAGGGGCGAGGAAGGATGAGCAGTTCTTC. Translating it yields CSVVTGARKDEQFF.

The chain recombines TRBV7-9 with TRBJ2-4; D is possibly TRBD1 or TRBD2 (5 bases each). This CDR3 region has 17 residues. Germline assignment: CDR1 SEHNR and CDR2 FQNEAQ (reference sequence). Trimming pared 5 bases from V and 0 bases from J, leaving 17 bases between. The CDR3 DNA is TGTGCCAGCAGCCTCCGTTCTCGGGGCGAAGCCAAAAACATTCAGTACTTC. Protein: CASSLRSRGEAKNIQYF.

A word on this clonotype: The CDR3 does not end in the conserved phenylalanine or tryptophan, so this is likely a read error. It is unclear where the CDR3 begins or ends on the DNA, so no DNA is shown, and the CDR3 is as TCRdb lists it. This chain joins TRBV5-5 and TRBJ2-1; TRBD1 is the table's D call and was not checked against the DNA. The germline gives CDR1 SGHKS, CDR2 YYEKEE (reference sequence). The CDR3 has 12 residues if both end residues are counted. CDR3 residues: CASSLEVARSGL.

This clonotype was seen repeatedly, ten times or more. This chain connects TRBV25-1 to TRBJ1-1, with a tentative D call TRBD1 (5 bases). V shed 7 bases and J shed 1 base, with 10 bases lying between them. Germline values: CDR1 MGHDK, CDR2 SYGVNS. The CDR3 runs to 13 residues. This CDR3 reads CASTKTANTEAFF. The CDR3 DNA reads TGTGCCAGCACCAAGACAGCGAACACTGAAGCTTTCTTT.

This clonotype has just a few counts. The J gene is TRBJ2-1, the V gene TRBV10-3; weak D call: TRBD1 (6 bases). The CDR3 runs to 15 residues. The ends were cut back, 2 bases at V and 3 bases at J, with 11 bases in the middle. Germline CDR1 and CDR2: ENHRY and SYGVKD. The CDR3 nucleotides are TGTGCCATCAGTGAGAGGGACACCTTCTACAATGAGCAGTTCTTC. Amino acids: CAISERDTFYNEQFF.

The sample holds many counts of this clonotype. The genes are TRBV7-2 and TRBJ2-5; 9 nucleotides agree with TRBD2. Looked up from germline, CDR1 is SGHTA and CDR2 is FQGNSA. This CDR3 spans 16 amino acids. The ends lost 0 bases at V and 2 bases at J; junction bases unmatched: 4. The CDR3 protein is CASSLANAGGQETQYF. Written as DNA, the CDR3 is TGTGCCAGCAGCTTAGCCAATGCGGGAGGGCAAGAGACCCAGTACTTC.

This clonotype has more than one count but fewer than ten. This chain links TRBV6-1 with TRBJ2-5, with 12 bases fitting TRBD2. The CDR3 is 16 amino acids. CDR1 and CDR2 (germline): MNHNS, SASEGT. J lost 0 bases, V lost 6 bases, and 5 bases had no gene match. DNA of the CDR3: TGTGCCAGCAGGGCCGGGACTAGCGGGTACCAAGAGACCCAGTACTTC. Translated, it gives CASRAGTSGYQETQYF.

This clonotype was counted many times. The CDR3 DNA sequence: TGTGCCAGCAGCTTAGTCCGGAACATTGGGGGAGAGACCCAGTACTTC. It yields the protein CASSLVRNIGGETQYF. V usage is TRBV7-2 and J usage is TRBJ2-5; the D gene could be TRBD1 or TRBD2 (5 bases each). The CDR3 runs to 16 residues. With 1 base removed from V and 4 bases from J, the gap between germline ends came to 16 bases. Per germline, CDR1 SGHTA and CDR2 FQGNSA.

V and J are TRBV11-2 and TRBJ2-7; D is possibly TRBD1 or TRBD2 (5 bases each). The V end was cut by 1 base, the J end by 2 bases, with 9 bases between. The CDR3 sequence is 14 residues long. Germline loops: CDR1 SGHAT, CDR2 FQNNGV. The CDR3, as DNA: TGTGCCAGCAGCTTAGTCGGGGCCACCTACGAGCAGTACTTC. Its protein product is CASSLVGATYEQYF.

CDR3 region: CASSLEVYTEAFF. Here the CDR3 DNA reads TGTGCCAGCAGCCTAGAGGTTTACACTGAAGCTTTCTTT. The J gene is TRBJ1-1, the V gene TRBV7-2; D ambiguous. The CDR3 spans 13 residues. Trimming pared 5 bases from V and 3 bases from J, leaving 10 bases between. CDR1 SGHTA and CDR2 FQGNSA come from the germline V gene.

The sample holds many counts of this clonotype. The chain carries TRBV14 and TRBJ2-1; TRBD1 might be the D (6 bases). CDR3 length: 12 residues. Germline loops: CDR1 SGHDN, CDR2 FVKESK. The V and J ends lost 3 bases and 8 bases respectively, with 8 bases between them. The CDR3 reads CASSHTGYEQFF. The CDR3 DNA reads TGTGCCAGCAGCCATACAGGGTATGAGCAGTTCTTC.

Worth noting for this clonotype: A read error is possible here, since a much larger clone lies one base away. V and J are TRBV5-1 and TRBJ2-1; a possible D gene is TRBD2 (7 bases). The germline V gene has CDR1 SGHRS and CDR2 YFSETQ. The CDR3 has 15 residues. The ends were cut back, 2 bases at V and 5 bases at J, with 14 bases in the middle. The CDR3 bases are TGCGCCAGCAGCTTAGGACGGGGGGCGCACAATGAGCAGTTCTTC. Residues: CASSLGRGAHNEQFF.

This clonotype occurred many times. The rearrangement joins TRBV5-5 to TRBJ2-5; the match to TRBD2 covers 10 bases. Germline lookup yields CDR1 SGHKS and CDR2 YYEKEE (reference sequence). Trimming took 6 bases from V and 4 from J; bases not matched to a gene: 9. The CDR3 is 15 amino acids. CDR3 region: CASTLGAGGPETQYF. The CDR3 DNA sequence: TGTGCCAGCACCCTCGGAGCGGGAGGGCCAGAGACCCAGTACTTC.

This clonotype was recorded many times. The V call is TRBV27, the J call TRBJ2-1; no definite D call. The CDR3 is made up of 13 amino acids. Trimming removed 5 bases at V and 5 bases at J, with 10 bases between. Germline CDR1 is MNHEY and CDR2 is SMNVEV (reference sequence). CDR3 sequence (DNA): TGTGCCAGCAGTCCCACACTCAACAATGAGCAGTTCTTC. Its translation: CASSPTLNNEQFF.

This clonotype was observed a few times. The V and J genes are TRBV30 and TRBJ2-7; maybe TRBD2 (5 bases). This CDR3 spans 14 amino acids. Germline CDR1 GTSNPN, CDR2 SVGIG (reference sequence). V lost 2 bases, J lost 2 bases, and 13 bases lay in between. The CDR3 DNA reads as TGTGCCTGGAGTTGGAAGAGGGCTCCCTACGAGCAGTACTTC. This codes for CAWSWKRAPYEQYF. Based on the CDR3 plus reference TRBV30 and TRBJ2-7, the full variable domain is SQTIHQWPATLVQPVGSPLSLECTVEGTSNPNLYWYRQAAGRGLQLLFYSVGIGQISSEVPQNLSASRPQDRQFILSSKKLLLSDSGFYLCAWSWKRAPYEQYFGPGTRLTVT.

About this clonotype: A much larger clonotype is one base distant, so this may be a read error. This chain links TRBV20-1 with TRBJ2-1; perhaps TRBD1 as D (6 bases). V was clipped by 6 bases and J by 8 bases, with 17 bases between them. Germline V CDR1 and CDR2: DFQATT, SNEGSKA (reference sequence). The CDR3 extends over 13 amino acids. The CDR3 region has the DNA TGCAGTGCGCCCCGGGACACGGGCGATGAGCAGTTCTTC. Its translation is CSAPRDTGDEQFF.

This clonotype was recorded many times. The rearrangement links TRBV15 to TRBJ2-1, with a possible D match to TRBD2 (6 bases). Looked up from germline, CDR1 is LNHNV and CDR2 is YYDKDF (reference sequence). Trimming took off 1 base at V and 10 bases at J, with 14 bases between the two ends. The CDR3 sequence is 14 residues long. In DNA form, the CDR3 reads TGTGCCACCAGCAGAGTTATACTCGGAGGGGAGCAGTTCTTC. Translating it yields CATSRVILGGEQFF.

This clonotype was detected many times. The rearrangement joins TRBV20-1 to TRBJ1-1; D might be TRBD1 (5 bases). The germline V and J ends were trimmed by 6 bases and 5 bases, with 16 bases remaining between them. The CDR3 is 13 amino acids. The V gene's germline CDR1 is DFQATT and CDR2 SNEGSKA (reference sequence). The CDR3 reads CSAQGWVVTEAFF. The CDR3, as DNA: TGCAGTGCCCAGGGTTGGGTGGTTACTGAAGCTTTCTTT.

This chain's CDR3 is CASSIYFQGARAFF. CDR3 in DNA: TGTGCCAGCAGTATCTATTTTCAGGGGGCGCGAGCTTTCTTT. The V and J genes are TRBV28 and TRBJ1-1, with 8 bases lining up with TRBD1. The CDR3 length is 14 residues. The V and J ends lost 5 bases and 10 bases, in that order; junction bases with no gene match: 12. Germline V gives CDR1 MDHEN, CDR2 SYDVKM.

Turning to this clonotype: A read error is possible here, since a much larger clone lies one base away. The V call is TRBV3-1, the J call TRBJ2-7; D is unresolved. CDR3 length: 12 residues. Germline V gives CDR1 LGHDT, CDR2 YNNKEL (reference sequence). Trimming removed 4 bases from V and 4 bases from J, with 8 bases in between. This chain's CDR3 is CASSRLTYEQYF. The CDR3 DNA is TGTGCCAGCAGCCGGCTAACGTACGAGCAGTACTTC.

This clonotype was detected many times. The chain joins TRBV4-2 to TRBJ2-7; 8 bases agree with TRBD1. V lost 0 bases, J lost 2 bases, and 3 bases stayed unmatched. The CDR3 is made up of 15 amino acids. Per the germline V gene, CDR1 is LGHNA and CDR2 is YNFKEQ. In nucleotides, the CDR3 is TGTGCCAGCAGCCAAGAGAGACAGGGGACCTACGAGCAGTACTTC. It specifies CASSQERQGTYEQYF.